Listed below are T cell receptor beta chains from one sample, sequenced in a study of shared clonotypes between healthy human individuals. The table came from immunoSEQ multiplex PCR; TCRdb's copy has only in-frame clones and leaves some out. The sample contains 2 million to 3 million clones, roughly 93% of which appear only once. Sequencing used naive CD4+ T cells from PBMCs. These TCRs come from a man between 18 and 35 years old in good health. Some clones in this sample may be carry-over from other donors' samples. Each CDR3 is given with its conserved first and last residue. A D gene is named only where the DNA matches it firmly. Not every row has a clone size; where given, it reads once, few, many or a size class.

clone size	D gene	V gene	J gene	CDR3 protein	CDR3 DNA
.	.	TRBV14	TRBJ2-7	CASGRQVASHYEQYF	TGTGCCAGCGGGAGACAGGTTGCGTCCCACTACGAGCAGTACTTC
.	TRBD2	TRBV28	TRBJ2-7	CASSFPVAGSYEQYF	TGTGCCAGCAGTTTCCCGGTAGCGGGCTCCTACGAGCAGTACTTC
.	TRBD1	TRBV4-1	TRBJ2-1	CASAGQDSDEQFF	TGCGCCAGCGCTGGACAGGACTCTGATGAGCAGTTCTTC
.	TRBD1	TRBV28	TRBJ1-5	CASSLTGGANQPQHF	TGTGCCAGCAGTTTAACAGGGGGCGCGAATCAGCCCCAGCATTTT
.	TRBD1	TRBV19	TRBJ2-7	CASSISLSRGLENEQYF	TGTGCCAGTAGTATCAGTCTCAGTAGGGGGCTGGAAAACGAGCAGTACTTC
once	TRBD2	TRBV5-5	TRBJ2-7	CASTPSGSGTPAEQYF	TGTGCCAGCACACCCTCGGGTAGCGGGACTCCCGCGGAGCAGTACTTC
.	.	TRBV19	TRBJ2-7	CASSVVGGIGEQYF	TGTGCCAGTAGTGTCGTTGGGGGGATTGGCGAGCAGTACTTC
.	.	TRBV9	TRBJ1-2	CASSDWRGGYGYTF	TGTGCCAGCAGCGACTGGAGGGGCGGGTATGGCTACACCTTC
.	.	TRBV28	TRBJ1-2	CASSLATYGYTF	TGTGCCAGCAGTTTAGCGACCTATGGCTACACCTTC
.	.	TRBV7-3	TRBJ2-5	CASSPQETQYF	TGTGCCAGCAGCCCTCAAGAGACCCAGTACTTC
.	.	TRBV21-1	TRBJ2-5	CASSKGTDSSGQETQYF	TGTGCCAGCAGCAAAGGTACTGATTCAAGCGGCCAAGAGACCCAGTACTTC
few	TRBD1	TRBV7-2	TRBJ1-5	CASSKQGANNQPQHF	TGTGCCAGCAGCAAACAGGGGGCCAACAATCAGCCCCAGCATTTT
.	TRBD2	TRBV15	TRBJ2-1	CATSRAIERGFNEQFF	TGTGCCACCAGCAGAGCAATCGAGCGGGGATTTAATGAGCAGTTCTTC
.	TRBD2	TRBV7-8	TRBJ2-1	CASSYKREGIDEQFF	TGTGCCAGCAGCTATAAGCGGGAGGGCATCGATGAGCAGTTCTTC